Below, 25 T cell receptor beta chains from the same sample are listed, as sequenced in a study of cytomegalovirus exposure and HLA in healthy donors (TCRdb year 2017). Libraries came from the immunoSEQ multiplex PCR assay. A mixture of 60 forward primers for TCR Vbeta segments and 13 reverse primers for TCR Jbeta segments was used in the multiplex PCR. As stored in TCRdb, this immuneACCESS dataset retains in-frame rearrangements with V and J assigned. A fraction of the clones does not appear; measured against another copy, unresolved V genes explain less than half of the discrepancy, and the remainder lacks a known reason. Present in this sample are more than 75,000 clones, approximately 74% of which were seen just once. Clones ranked in the top ten supply more than 5.5% of the sample. The source material was PBMCs. These TCRs come from a woman in her forties or fifties in good health and CMV-seropositive.

The gene calls are TRBV4-1 and TRBJ2-5; TRBD1 matches at 9 bases. CDR1 and CDR2 (germline): MGHRA, YSYEKL. V lost 4 bases to trimming and J lost 5 bases; unmatched junction nucleotides: 14. This CDR3 has 17 residues. The CDR3, as DNA: TGCGCCAGCAGCCCCGGGACAGGGCCGTGGCAGGGGGAGACCCAGTACTTC. Translation gives CASSPGTGPWQGETQYF.

V is TRBV6-1 and J is TRBJ1-1; tentatively, D is TRBD1 (6 bases). Trimming stripped 1 base from V and 5 bases from J, with 11 bases between. Germline V lookup: CDR1 MNHNS, CDR2 SASEGT. This CDR3 has 14 residues. The CDR3 here is CASSEGGHGTEAFF. The CDR3 nucleotides read TGTGCCAGCAGTGAAGGGGGACACGGGACTGAAGCTTTCTTT.

The genes are TRBV19 and TRBJ2-7; a weak D match, TRBD2 (6 bases). With 3 bases removed from V and 4 bases from J, the gap between germline ends came to 13 bases. Germline lookup yields CDR1 LNHDA and CDR2 SQIVND (reference sequence). This CDR3 spans 14 amino acids. CDR3 sequence: CASSISGGYYEQYF. DNA for the CDR3: TGTGCCAGTAGTATTAGCGGAGGCTATTACGAGCAGTACTTC.

The rearrangement links TRBV7-8 to TRBJ1-1, with D unclear. The germline gives CDR1 SGHVS, CDR2 FQNEAQ. This CDR3 has 13 amino acids. V was pared by 1 base and J by 1 base, with 4 bases between. The CDR3 DNA reads TGTGCCAGCAGCTTAGGTAAGAACACTGAAGCTTTCTTT. Translating gives CASSLGKNTEAFF.

This chain links TRBV7-3 with TRBJ2-5; perhaps TRBD1 as D (6 bases). The J call may be in error: the DNA end matches TRBJ2-7 better. This CDR3 has 14 amino acids. CDR1 SGHTA and CDR2 FQGTGA come from the germline V gene. The CDR3 is CASSVGRGHYEQYF. DNA of the CDR3: TGTGCCAGCAGCGTGGGCAGGGGTCACTACGAGCAGTACTTC.

The V and J genes are TRBV6-1 and TRBJ1-1; maybe TRBD1 (6 bases). Trimming cost V 2 bases and J 0 bases, with 13 bases left between them. CDR1 and CDR2 from the germline V gene are MNHNS and SASEGT. The CDR3 consists of 16 residues. Here the CDR3 reads CASSEQTGTMNTEAFF. CDR3 nucleotides: TGTGCCAGCAGTGAACAAACAGGGACTATGAACACTGAAGCTTTCTTT.

This clone was counted only a few times. The J gene is TRBJ2-4, the V gene TRBV9; perhaps TRBD2 as D (6 bases). CDR1 is SGDLS and CDR2 is YYNGEE in the germline V gene. Trimming shortened V by 4 bases and J by 0 bases, and 11 bases separated the two germline ends. The CDR3 sequence is 15 residues long. The CDR3: CASSFRAGAKNIQYF. The DNA of the CDR3 is TGTGCCAGCAGCTTCCGAGCGGGAGCCAAAAACATTCAGTACTTC. The full variable domain, completed using reference TRBV9 and TRBJ2-4, is DSGVTQTPKHLITATGQRVTLRCSPRSGDLSVYWYQQSLDQGLQFLIQYYNGEERAKGNILERFSAQQFPDLHSELNLSSLELGDSALYFCASSFRAGAKNIQYFGAGTRLSVL.

The rearrangement uses TRBV18 and TRBJ1-2, with a weak D call TRBD1 (5 bases). Germline CDR1 KGHSH, CDR2 LQKENI. The CDR3 contains 15 residues. V dropped 3 bases and J dropped 1 base, with 12 bases sitting between them. The CDR3 loop is CASSPTPDSNYGYTF. As DNA, the CDR3 is TGTGCCAGCTCACCTACTCCCGACAGTAACTATGGCTACACCTTC. The full variable domain, rest sourced from reference TRBV18 and TRBJ1-2, is NAGVMQNPRHLVRRRGQEARLRCSPMKGHSHVYWYRQLPEEGLKFMVYLQKENIIDESGMPKERFSAEFPKEGPSILRIQQVVRGDSAAYFCASSPTPDSNYGYTFGSGTRLTVV.

V is TRBV28 and J is TRBJ2-5, with 11 positions matching TRBD2. Germline CDR1 reads MDHEN; CDR2 reads SYDVKM. Trimming took 5 bases from V and 2 from J; bases not matched to a gene: 4. The CDR3 has 15 amino acids. CDR3 DNA sequence: TGTGCCAGCAGTGCTGTAGCGGGGGGGCAAGAGACCCAGTACTTC. It specifies CASSAVAGGQETQYF.

The chain combines TRBV15 with TRBJ2-7; 7 bases line up with TRBD1. This CDR3 comprises 14 residues. Trimming took 5 bases from V and 4 from J; bases not matched to a gene: 8. Germline V gene lookup returns CDR1 LNHNV and CDR2 YYDKDF (reference sequence). CDR3 sequence reads: CATSSTGLGYEQYF. The CDR3 bases are TGTGCCACCAGCTCGACAGGGTTGGGTTACGAGCAGTACTTC.

The chain combines TRBV6-5 with TRBJ2-7; D is possibly TRBD1 (6 bases). V lost 2 bases and J lost 0, with 11 bases in between. This CDR3 is built from 15 residues. Germline CDR1 MNHEY, CDR2 SVGAGI. CDR3 sequence reads: CASSYGQSSSYEQYF. CDR3 sequence (DNA): TGTGCCAGCAGTTACGGACAGAGTAGCTCCTACGAGCAGTACTTC.

This chain connects TRBV5-1 to TRBJ2-2; no firm D call. With 4 bases removed from V and 1 base from J, the gap between germline ends came to 8 bases. This CDR3 comprises 14 residues. Germline V CDR1 and CDR2: SGHRS, YFSETQ. Here the CDR3 reads CASSIPQNTGELFF. CDR3 in DNA: TGCGCCAGCAGCATCCCACAGAACACCGGGGAGCTGTTTTTT.

Details on this clone: A read error is likely here: a far larger clone is one base away. The genes are TRBV30 and TRBJ2-2; D is perhaps TRBD1 (5 bases). Germline values: CDR1 GTSNPN, CDR2 SVGIG (reference sequence). Trimming removed 5 bases from V and 7 bases from J, with 11 bases in between. The CDR3 covers 12 residues. CDR3 protein: CAWQGDNGELFF. For the CDR3, the DNA is TGTGCCTGGCAGGGCGACAACGGGGAGCTGTTTTTT.

V and J are TRBV6-6 and TRBJ2-7; 12 nucleotides match TRBD2. The V gene's germline CDR1 is MNHNY and CDR2 SVGAGI (reference sequence). The CDR3 consists of 15 residues. V lost 0 bases and J lost 9; bases outside the gene matches: 6. CDR3 nucleotides: TGTGCCAGCAGTTACTCGACTAGCGGGAGAGTATGGCAGTACTTC. The encoded protein is CASSYSTSGRVWQYF.

The chain couples TRBV29-1 to TRBJ2-5; possibly TRBD2 for D (7 bases). Per the germline V gene, CDR1 is SQVTM and CDR2 is ANQGSEA. The CDR3 is 13 residues long. The V end was cut by 6 bases, the J end by 4 bases, with 15 bases between. The CDR3 nucleotides are TGCAGCGTCCGAGGGGGGGGGCTAGAGACCCAGTACTTC. It codes for CSVRGGGLETQYF.

The rearrangement joins TRBV28 to TRBJ2-5; D gene ambiguous. Germline CDR1 reads MDHEN; CDR2 reads SYDVKM. This CDR3 is built from 14 residues. V dropped 3 bases and J dropped 5 bases, with 13 bases sitting between them. CDR3: CASSFRDEWETQYF. Here the CDR3 DNA reads TGTGCCAGCAGTTTCCGAGATGAGTGGGAGACCCAGTACTTC.

The V gene is TRBV9, the J gene TRBJ2-2; TRBD2 matches at 10 bases. CDR1 and CDR2 (germline): SGDLS, YYNGEE. The V and J ends lost 3 bases and 7 bases, in that order; junction bases with no gene match: 6. This CDR3 contains 15 residues. For the CDR3, the DNA is TGTGCCAGCAGCGCCCGGACTAGCGGAGGCGGGGAGCTGTTTTTT. Translation: CASSARTSGGGELFF. Using reference TRBV9 and TRBJ2-2 for the parts outside the CDR3, the full variable domain is DSGVTQTPKHLITATGQRVTLRCSPRSGDLSVYWYQQSLDQGLQFLIQYYNGEERAKGNILERFSAQQFPDLHSELNLSSLELGDSALYFCASSARTSGGGELFFGEGSRLTVL.

The chain is built from TRBV2 and TRBJ2-1; TRBD2 agrees at 8 bases. Trimming took 6 bases from V and 0 from J; bases not matched to a gene: 4. CDR3 length: 15 residues. Germline loops: CDR1 SNHLY, CDR2 FYNNEI. The CDR3 DNA reads as TGTGCCAGCAGGATTAGCGGGATCTCCTACAATGAGCAGTTCTTC. Amino acid sequence: CASRISGISYNEQFF.

J is TRBJ2-1 and V is TRBV29-1; D may be TRBD2 (6 bases). This CDR3 has 12 residues. CDR1 SQVTM and CDR2 ANQGSEA come from the germline V gene. Trimming left V 7 bases short and J 7 bases short, with 14 bases between. CDR3 region: CSATPAGNEQFF. DNA for the CDR3: TGCAGCGCCACACCGGCGGGGAATGAGCAGTTCTTC.

The chain links TRBV2 to TRBJ2-1, with D possibly TRBD1 on 5 matching bases. The CDR3 loop spans 12 amino acids. The V gene lost 6 bases and the J gene lost 11 bases, with 14 bases spanning the gap. The V gene's germline CDR1 is SNHLY and CDR2 FYNNEI. In DNA form, the CDR3 reads TGTGCCAGCAGCATTCTACAGGTCCAGCAGTTCTTC. The encoded protein is CASSILQVQQFF.

The sample holds a few counts of this clone. The chain is built from TRBV15 and TRBJ2-5; 8 bases are shared with TRBD1. The CDR3 covers 14 residues. With 4 bases clipped from V and 2 bases from J, the junction kept 3 bases outside the gene matches. Germline V gene data show CDR1 as LNHNV and CDR2 as YYDKDF (reference sequence). Written as DNA, the CDR3 is TGTGCCACCAGCACCAGGGGGCTACAAGAGACCCAGTACTTC. It yields the protein CATSTRGLQETQYF. Looking up the rest from reference TRBV15 and TRBJ2-5 gives the full variable domain: DAMVIQNPRYQVTQFGKPVTLSCSQTLNHNVMYWYQQKSSQAPKLLFHYYDKDFNNEADTPDNFQSRRPNTSFCFLDIRSPGLGDTAMYLCATSTRGLQETQYFGPGTRLLVL.

The V and J genes are TRBV5-5 and TRBJ1-4, with D perhaps matching TRBD1 (6 bases). V was trimmed by 6 bases and J by 3 bases, leaving 15 bases between them. The CDR3 is 15 amino acids. CDR1 and CDR2 (germline): SGHKS, YYEKEE (reference sequence). The CDR3 DNA follows: TGTGCCAGCATTAGGAAGGGGGAACCTAATGAAAAACTGTTTTTT. Residues: CASIRKGEPNEKLFF.

This clone has more than one count but fewer than ten. CDR3 protein: CASSNGGGQGAQETQYF. In DNA form, the CDR3 reads TGTGCCAGCAGCAATGGGGGGGGACAGGGGGCTCAAGAGACCCAGTACTTC. The chain couples TRBV5-4 to TRBJ2-5, with 12 nucleotides matching TRBD1. This CDR3 region has 17 residues. Germline values: CDR1 SGHNT, CDR2 YYREEE (reference sequence). The J segment lost 2 bases and the V segment lost 4 bases, leaving 9 bases of the junction unmatched.

The chain links TRBV9 to TRBJ1-1; tentative D call: TRBD1 (6 bases). Deletions cut 4 bases from V and 6 bases from J, with 19 bases between. Germline loops: CDR1 SGDLS, CDR2 YYNGEE. The CDR3 has 15 amino acids. The CDR3 loop reads CASSLGGGLNPEAFF. In DNA form, the CDR3 reads TGTGCCAGCAGCCTAGGGGGGGGTTTAAACCCTGAAGCTTTCTTT.

The rearrangement uses TRBV2 and TRBJ1-5; D gene ambiguous. Germline V gene data show CDR1 as SNHLY and CDR2 as FYNNEI. V was trimmed by 0 bases and J by 6 bases, leaving 18 bases between them. The CDR3 covers 17 residues. CDR3: CASSEARLLRVGQPQHF. CDR3 DNA: TGTGCCAGCAGTGAAGCGCGGTTATTAAGAGTAGGTCAGCCCCAGCATTTT.